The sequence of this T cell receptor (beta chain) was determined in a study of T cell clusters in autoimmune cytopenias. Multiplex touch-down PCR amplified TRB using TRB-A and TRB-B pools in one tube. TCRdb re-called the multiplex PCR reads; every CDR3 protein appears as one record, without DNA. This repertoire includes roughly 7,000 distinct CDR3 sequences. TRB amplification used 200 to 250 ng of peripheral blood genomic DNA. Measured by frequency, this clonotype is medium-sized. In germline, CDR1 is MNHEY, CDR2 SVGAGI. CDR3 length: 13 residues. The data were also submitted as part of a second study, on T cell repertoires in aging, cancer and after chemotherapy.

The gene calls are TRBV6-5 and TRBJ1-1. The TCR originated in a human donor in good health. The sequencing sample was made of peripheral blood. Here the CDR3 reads CASSPLTKTEAFF.